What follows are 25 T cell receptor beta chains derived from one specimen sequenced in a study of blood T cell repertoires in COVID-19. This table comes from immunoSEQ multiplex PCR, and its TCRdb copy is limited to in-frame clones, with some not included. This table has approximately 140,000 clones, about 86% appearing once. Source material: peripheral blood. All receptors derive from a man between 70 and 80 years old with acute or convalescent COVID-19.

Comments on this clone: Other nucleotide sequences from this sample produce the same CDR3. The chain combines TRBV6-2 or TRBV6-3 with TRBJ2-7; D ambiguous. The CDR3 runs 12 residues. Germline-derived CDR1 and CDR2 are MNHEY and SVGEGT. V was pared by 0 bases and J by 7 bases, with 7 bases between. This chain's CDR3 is CASSYSEWEQYF. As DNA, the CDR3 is TGTGCCAGCAGTTACTCCGAGTGGGAGCAGTACTTC.

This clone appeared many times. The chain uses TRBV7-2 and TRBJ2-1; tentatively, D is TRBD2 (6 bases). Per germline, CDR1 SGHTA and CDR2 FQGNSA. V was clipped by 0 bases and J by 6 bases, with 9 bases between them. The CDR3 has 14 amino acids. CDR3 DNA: TGTGCCAGCAGCTTAGCGGAGGGCGGCAATGAGCAGTTCTTC. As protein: CASSLAEGGNEQFF. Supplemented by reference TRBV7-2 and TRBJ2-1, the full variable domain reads GAGVSQSPSNKVTEKGKDVELRCDPISGHTALYWYRQSLGQGLEFLIYFQGNSAPDKSGLPSDRFSAERTGGSVSTLTIQRTQQEDSAVYLCASSLAEGGNEQFFGPGTRLTVL.

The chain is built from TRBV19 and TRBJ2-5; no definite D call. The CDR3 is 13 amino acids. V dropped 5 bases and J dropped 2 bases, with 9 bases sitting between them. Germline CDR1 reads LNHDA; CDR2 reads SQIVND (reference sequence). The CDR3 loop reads CASSEQAQETQYF. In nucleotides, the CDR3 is TGTGCCAGTAGTGAGCAGGCACAAGAGACCCAGTACTTC.

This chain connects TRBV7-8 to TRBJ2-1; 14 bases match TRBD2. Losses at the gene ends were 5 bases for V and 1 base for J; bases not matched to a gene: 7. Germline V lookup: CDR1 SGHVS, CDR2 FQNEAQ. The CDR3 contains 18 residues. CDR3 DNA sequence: TGTGCCAGCAGCAAGGGACTAGCGGGAGTGGCGTCCTACAATGAGCAGTTCTTC. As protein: CASSKGLAGVASYNEQFF.

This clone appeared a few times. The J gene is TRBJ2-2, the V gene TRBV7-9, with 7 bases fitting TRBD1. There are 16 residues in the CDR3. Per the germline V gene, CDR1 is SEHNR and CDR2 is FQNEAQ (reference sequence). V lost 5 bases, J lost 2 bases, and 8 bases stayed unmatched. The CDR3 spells CASSEDRDRNTGELFF. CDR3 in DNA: TGTGCCAGCAGCGAAGACAGGGACAGAAACACCGGGGAGCTGTTTTTT. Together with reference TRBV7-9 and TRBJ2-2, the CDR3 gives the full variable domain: DTGVSQNPRHKITKRGQNVTFRCDPISEHNRLYWYRQTLGQGPEFLTYFQNEAQLEKSRLLSDRFSAERPKGSFSTLEIQRTEQGDSAMYLCASSEDRDRNTGELFFGEGSRLTVL.

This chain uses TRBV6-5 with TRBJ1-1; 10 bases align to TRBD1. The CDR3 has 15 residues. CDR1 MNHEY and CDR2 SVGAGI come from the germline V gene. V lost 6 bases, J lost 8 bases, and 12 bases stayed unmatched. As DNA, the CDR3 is TGTGCCAGCAGCCGATCGACAGGGGGCGCGGGCGAAGCTTTCTTT. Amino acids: CASSRSTGGAGEAFF.

The CDR3 DNA is TGTGCCAGCAGTCTCCCTAGCGCTAAGACCCAGTACTTC. Its translation: CASSLPSAKTQYF. This chain connects TRBV28 to TRBJ2-5; tentative D call: TRBD2 (6 bases). CDR3 length equals 13 residues. The germline V gene encodes CDR1 MDHEN and CDR2 SYDVKM. Between the trimmed V and J ends, which lost 5 bases and 6 bases, there was a span of 13 bases.

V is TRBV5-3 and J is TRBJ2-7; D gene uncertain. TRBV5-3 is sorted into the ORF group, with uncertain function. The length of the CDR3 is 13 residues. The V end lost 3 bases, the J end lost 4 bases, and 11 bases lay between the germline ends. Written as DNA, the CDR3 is TGTGCCAGAAGCTACCCATCACTATACGAGCAGTACTTC. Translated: CARSYPSLYEQYF.

This CDR3 is CASSSGLAGVDNEQFF. CDR3 nucleotides: TGTGCCAGCAGCTCCGGACTAGCGGGAGTCGACAATGAGCAGTTCTTC. V is TRBV5-4 and J is TRBJ2-1, with 13 bases fitting TRBD2. Trimming removed 3 bases from V and 5 bases from J; junction bases left unmatched: 5. The CDR3 consists of 16 residues. Germline CDR1 is SGHNT and CDR2 is YYREEE (reference sequence).

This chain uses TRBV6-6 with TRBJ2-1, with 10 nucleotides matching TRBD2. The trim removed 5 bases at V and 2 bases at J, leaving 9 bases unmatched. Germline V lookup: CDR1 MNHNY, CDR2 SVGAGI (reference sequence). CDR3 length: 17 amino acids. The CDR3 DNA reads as TGTGCCAGCAGTCTCAAATTAACTAGCGGGGCCTACAATGAGCAGTTCTTC. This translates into CASSLKLTSGAYNEQFF.

CDR3 DNA: TGTGCCATCAGTTCGACTAGCGGGAGGGTCGAGCAGTACTTC. Encoded protein: CAISSTSGRVEQYF. The rearrangement uses TRBV10-3 and TRBJ2-7; 14 nucleotides agree with TRBD2. CDR3 length: 14 amino acids. CDR1 and CDR2 (germline): ENHRY, SYGVKD. V was clipped by 5 bases and J by 6 bases; unmatched bases: 3.

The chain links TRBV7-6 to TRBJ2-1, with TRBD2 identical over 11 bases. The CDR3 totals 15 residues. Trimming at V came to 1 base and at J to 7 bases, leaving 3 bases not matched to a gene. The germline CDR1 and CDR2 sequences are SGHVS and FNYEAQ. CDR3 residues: CASSLGASGRNEQFF. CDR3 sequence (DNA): TGTGCCAGCAGCTTAGGGGCTAGCGGGAGGAATGAGCAGTTCTTC.

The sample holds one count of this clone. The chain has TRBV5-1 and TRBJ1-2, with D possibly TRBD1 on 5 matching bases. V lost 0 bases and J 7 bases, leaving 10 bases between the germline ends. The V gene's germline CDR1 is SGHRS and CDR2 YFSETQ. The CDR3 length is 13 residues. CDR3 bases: TGCGCCAGCAGCTTGGAGGGGTATGGTGGCTACACCTTC. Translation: CASSLEGYGGYTF.

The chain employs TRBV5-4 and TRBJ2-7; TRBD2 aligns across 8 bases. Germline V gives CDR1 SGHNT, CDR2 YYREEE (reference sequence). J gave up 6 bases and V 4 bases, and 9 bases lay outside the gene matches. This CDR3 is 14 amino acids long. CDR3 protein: CASSLSGIGSEQYF. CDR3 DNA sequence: TGTGCCAGCAGCCTTAGCGGGATAGGAAGCGAGCAGTACTTC.

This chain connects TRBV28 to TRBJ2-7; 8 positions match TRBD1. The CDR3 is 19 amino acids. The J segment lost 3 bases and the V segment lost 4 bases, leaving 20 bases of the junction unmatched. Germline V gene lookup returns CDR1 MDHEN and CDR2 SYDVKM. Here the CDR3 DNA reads TGTGCCAGCAGTTCCTATATTCCCGGGACAGGCGTGCGAAGCTACGAGCAGTACTTC. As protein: CASSSYIPGTGVRSYEQYF.

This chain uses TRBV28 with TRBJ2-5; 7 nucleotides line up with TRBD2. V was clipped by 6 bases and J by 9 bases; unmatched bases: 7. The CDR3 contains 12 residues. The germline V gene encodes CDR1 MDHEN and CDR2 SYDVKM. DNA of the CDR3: TGTGCCAGCAGCCCAGCGGGATTGGCCCAGTACTTC. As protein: CASSPAGLAQYF.

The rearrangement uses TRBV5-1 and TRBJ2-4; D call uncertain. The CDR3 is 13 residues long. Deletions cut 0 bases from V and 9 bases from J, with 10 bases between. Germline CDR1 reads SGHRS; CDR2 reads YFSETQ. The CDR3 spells CASSLELASIQYF. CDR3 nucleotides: TGCGCCAGCAGCTTGGAGCTGGCTAGCATTCAGTACTTC.

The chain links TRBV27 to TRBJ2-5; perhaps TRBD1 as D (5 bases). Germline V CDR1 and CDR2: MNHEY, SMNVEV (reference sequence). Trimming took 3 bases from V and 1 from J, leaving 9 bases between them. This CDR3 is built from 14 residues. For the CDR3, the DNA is TGTGCCAGCAGTTTCGACAGATTCCAAGAGACCCAGTACTTC. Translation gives CASSFDRFQETQYF.

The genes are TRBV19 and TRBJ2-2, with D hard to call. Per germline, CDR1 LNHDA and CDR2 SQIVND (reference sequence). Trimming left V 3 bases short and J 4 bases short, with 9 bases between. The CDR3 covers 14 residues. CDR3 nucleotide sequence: TGTGCCAGTAGTATCCTAACTCCCACCGGGGAGCTGTTTTTT. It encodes CASSILTPTGELFF.

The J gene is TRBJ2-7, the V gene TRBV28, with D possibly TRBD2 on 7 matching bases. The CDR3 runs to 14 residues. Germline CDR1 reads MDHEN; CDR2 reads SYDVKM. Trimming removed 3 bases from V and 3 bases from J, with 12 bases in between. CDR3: CASSLGGQIYEQYF. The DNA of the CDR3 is TGTGCCAGCAGTTTGGGGGGGCAAATCTACGAGCAGTACTTC.

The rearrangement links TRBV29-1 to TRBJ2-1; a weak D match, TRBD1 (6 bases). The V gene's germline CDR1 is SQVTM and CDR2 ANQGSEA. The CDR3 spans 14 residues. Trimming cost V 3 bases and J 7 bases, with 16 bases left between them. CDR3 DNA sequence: TGCAGCGTTGAGTGGACAGTTCCTGGGAATGAGCAGTTCTTC. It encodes CSVEWTVPGNEQFF.

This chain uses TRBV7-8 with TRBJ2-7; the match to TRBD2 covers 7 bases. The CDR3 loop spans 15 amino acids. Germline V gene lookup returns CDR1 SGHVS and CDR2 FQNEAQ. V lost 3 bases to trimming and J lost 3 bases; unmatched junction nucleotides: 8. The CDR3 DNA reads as TGTGCCAGCAGCTTGAGGAGGGAGGGAATCTACGAGCAGTACTTC. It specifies CASSLRREGIYEQYF.

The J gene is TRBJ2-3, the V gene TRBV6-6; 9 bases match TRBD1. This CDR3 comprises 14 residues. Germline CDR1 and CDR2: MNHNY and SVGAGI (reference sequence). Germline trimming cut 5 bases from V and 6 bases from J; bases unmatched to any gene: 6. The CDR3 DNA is TGTGCCAGCAGTCGGACAGGGGCGAGGGATACGCAGTATTTT. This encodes CASSRTGARDTQYF.

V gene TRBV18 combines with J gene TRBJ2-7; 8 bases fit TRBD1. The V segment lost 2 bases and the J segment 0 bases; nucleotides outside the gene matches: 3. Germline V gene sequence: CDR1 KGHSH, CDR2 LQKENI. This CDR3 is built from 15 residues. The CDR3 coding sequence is TGTGCCAGCTCACCATCTGGGACAGGCTCCTACGAGCAGTACTTC. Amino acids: CASSPSGTGSYEQYF.

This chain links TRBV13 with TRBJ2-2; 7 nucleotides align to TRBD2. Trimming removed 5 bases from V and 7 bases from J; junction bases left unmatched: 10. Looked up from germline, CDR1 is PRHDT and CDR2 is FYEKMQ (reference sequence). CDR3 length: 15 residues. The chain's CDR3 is CASSARTRPHGELFF. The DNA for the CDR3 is TGTGCCAGCAGCGCACGGACTAGACCCCACGGGGAGCTGTTTTTT.